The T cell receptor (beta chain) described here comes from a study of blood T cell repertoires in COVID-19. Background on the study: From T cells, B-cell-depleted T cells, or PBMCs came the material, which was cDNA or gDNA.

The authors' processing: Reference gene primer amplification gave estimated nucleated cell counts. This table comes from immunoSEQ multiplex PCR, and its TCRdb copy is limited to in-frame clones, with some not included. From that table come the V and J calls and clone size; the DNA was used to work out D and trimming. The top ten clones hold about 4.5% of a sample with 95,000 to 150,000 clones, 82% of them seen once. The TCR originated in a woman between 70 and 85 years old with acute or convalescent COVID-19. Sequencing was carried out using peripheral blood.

The CDR3 here is CASSERDYGYTF. The CDR3 DNA is TGCGCCAGCAGTGAACGAGACTATGGCTACACCTTC. The V gene is TRBV10-2, the J gene TRBJ1-2; D gene unclear. The V end lost 3 bases, the J end lost 3 bases, and 5 bases lay between the germline ends. This CDR3 spans 12 amino acids. From germline, CDR1 is WSHSY and CDR2 SAAADI.